The 11 T cell receptor beta chains below all came from one sample that was sequenced in a study of cytomegalovirus exposure and HLA in healthy donors. PCR involved 60 Vbeta and 13 Jbeta primers. This table comes from immunoSEQ multiplex PCR, and its TCRdb copy is limited to in-frame clones, with some not included. The profile shows roughly 35,000 clones, roughly 50% of them singletons. The sequenced sample was PBMCs. The receptors originated from a woman in her 40s in good health and CMV-seropositive.

The rearrangement links TRBV5-1 to TRBJ2-7; TRBD1 is a possible D gene (6 bases). CDR3 size: 14 residues. The V end was cut by 4 bases, the J end by 3 bases, with 14 bases between. Germline loops: CDR1 SGHRS, CDR2 YFSETQ. DNA of the CDR3: TGCGCCAGCAGCGCGACCGACAGGATCTACGAGCAGTACTTC. Protein: CASSATDRIYEQYF.

CDR3 sequence reads: CASSEGRGLETQYF. The CDR3, as DNA: TGTGCCAGCAGTGAAGGGAGAGGGTTGGAGACCCAGTACTTC. V is TRBV6-1 and J is TRBJ2-5, with D possibly TRBD2 on 5 matching bases. V was clipped by 1 base and J by 5 bases, with 11 bases between them. This CDR3 has 14 residues. Germline V gives CDR1 MNHNS, CDR2 SASEGT.

This clone was recorded a few times. The V gene is TRBV2, the J gene TRBJ2-7; TRBD1 matches 7 bases. The CDR3 sequence is 13 residues long. Germline trimming cut 4 bases from V and 4 bases from J; bases unmatched to any gene: 4. Germline lookup yields CDR1 SNHLY and CDR2 FYNNEI. The CDR3 DNA reads as TGTGCCAGCAGTGCGGGGACAGAGTACGAGCAGTACTTC. It is translated as CASSAGTEYEQYF.

The genes are TRBV5-4 and TRBJ2-1, with D tentatively TRBD2 (6 bases). The germline CDR1 and CDR2 sequences are SGHNT and YYREEE (reference sequence). There are 16 residues in the CDR3. Trimming removed 4 bases from V and 9 bases from J, with 23 bases in between. The CDR3 reads CASSPHVGGAYIEQFF. In DNA, the CDR3 is TGTGCCAGCAGCCCCCATGTGGGCGGGGCCTATATTGAGCAGTTCTTC.

This clone was seen a few times. V usage is TRBV5-1 and J usage is TRBJ1-1; TRBD1 matches at 7 bases. Germline CDR1 and CDR2: SGHRS and YFSETQ. The CDR3 sequence is 13 residues long. V lost 4 bases, J lost 11 bases, and 11 bases stayed unmatched. The CDR3 reads CASSAGTAAQAFF. DNA of the CDR3: TGCGCCAGCAGCGCCGGGACAGCTGCCCAGGCTTTCTTT.

The sample holds a few counts of this clone. The chain recombines TRBV11-2 with TRBJ2-2; TRBD1 is a possible D gene (6 bases). V was cut by 3 bases and J by 0 bases, with 14 bases left in between. The CDR3 sequence is 17 residues long. CDR1 and CDR2 (germline): SGHAT, FQNNGV. This chain's CDR3 is CASSFGYRAANTGELFF. As DNA, the CDR3 is TGTGCCAGCAGCTTTGGCTACAGGGCCGCGAACACCGGGGAGCTGTTTTTT.

This chain uses TRBV18 with TRBJ1-2; 8 bases match TRBD1. Germline V lookup: CDR1 KGHSH, CDR2 LQKENI. The CDR3 is 13 amino acids. J lost 6 bases, V lost 3 bases, and 3 bases had no gene match. CDR3: CASSPDRENGYTF. CDR3 in DNA: TGTGCCAGCTCACCGGACAGGGAGAATGGCTACACCTTC.

V usage is TRBV5-4 and J usage is TRBJ2-3; TRBD2 aligns across 10 bases. The CDR3 is made up of 15 amino acids. Germline V gene sequence: CDR1 SGHNT, CDR2 YYREEE (reference sequence). Trimming took 2 bases from V and 4 from J; bases not matched to a gene: 4. CDR3 in DNA: TGTGCCAGCAGCTTCGGAGCGGGGGGGCCAGATACGCAGTATTTT. Translating it yields CASSFGAGGPDTQYF.

J is TRBJ2-7 and V is TRBV18, with no clear D. The CDR3 spans 15 residues. Germline assignment: CDR1 KGHSH and CDR2 LQKENI. The V gene lost 0 bases and the J gene lost 2 bases, with 11 bases spanning the gap. CDR3 bases: TGTGCCAGCTCACCACCGTCAGGCCAAGCCTACGAGCAGTACTTC. Its translation is CASSPPSGQAYEQYF.

V and J are TRBV6-1 and TRBJ2-1; 8 positions agree with TRBD1. The CDR3 runs to 15 residues. The germline CDR1 and CDR2 sequences are MNHNS and SASEGT. The V segment lost 5 bases and the J segment 4 bases; nucleotides outside the gene matches: 7. The CDR3 nucleotides are TGTGCCAGCAGTCCCCAGGGGGCAAGGTACAATGAGCAGTTCTTC. It encodes CASSPQGARYNEQFF.

This chain links TRBV5-1 with TRBJ1-5, with no clear D. From germline, CDR1 is SGHRS and CDR2 YFSETQ. The CDR3 length is 14 residues. The V and J ends lost 0 bases and 2 bases respectively, with 6 bases between them. DNA for the CDR3: TGCGCCAGCAGCTTGGACAGCCGCAATCAGCCCCAGCATTTT. This gives the protein CASSLDSRNQPQHF.